This TCR beta chain came from a study of shared clonotypes between healthy human individuals. V was clipped by 7 bases and J by 8 bases; unmatched bases: 11. The CDR3 has 14 residues. Germline V lookup: CDR1 SNHLY, CDR2 FYNNEI. Remarks on this clone: Its antigen is undetermined.

Study-level findings and limits: Expectations were that clonotype sharing among donors would be affected by sequencing depth. Larger estimated richness was generally seen in naive subsets than in memory subsets. Between four donors, naive CD4 clonotypes were shared at a level of around 4.8%.

Profiling relied on immunoSEQ multiplex PCR, and the TCRdb table lists in-frame clones only, not all of them. The repertoire has around 990,000 clones, roughly 80% of them found once; the top ten carry 0.7% to 0.95%. Splitting of CD4+ cells produced CD45RA+ naive and CD45RA-negative memory subsets. This chain joins TRBV2 and TRBJ2-4; 7 bases match TRBD1. This sequence originates from a man aged 18 to 29 in good health. Some clones in this sample may be carry-over from other donors' samples. Specimen: memory CD4+ T cells from PBMCs. Subset noted: CD45RA-negative fraction. CDR3 bases: TGTGCCAGCAATTATAGGGGGCTTGGGGACATTCAGTACTTC. Amino acid sequence: CASNYRGLGDIQYF.